This T cell receptor (beta chain) was sequenced during a study of response to subunit inactivated influenza vaccine. TCRdb passed the RT-PCR reads through MiXCR, listing each CDR3 protein once. The sample yields about 520,000 distinct CDR3 sequences, around 25% seen once. Unmatched junction bases numbered 7, after V lost 0 bases and J lost 6 bases. Per the germline V gene, CDR1 is SGDLS and CDR2 is YYNGEE. This CDR3 has 15 amino acids. The source of this sequence is a man aged 45-65 years who received an inactivated influenza vaccine. The input for sequencing was CD4+ T cells sorted from PBMCs, taken 5 to 6 days after vaccination. The chain has TRBV9 and TRBJ2-7; 9 bases map to TRBD2. This CDR3 reads CASSVAGGRGSEQYF. CDR3 sequence (DNA): TGTGCCAGCAGCGTAGCGGGCGGGAGGGGATCCGAGCAGTACTTC.